This entry concerns a single T cell receptor beta chain. The antigen is unknown. CDR3 length: 13 residues. CDR1 is SQVTM, CDR2 ANQGSEA, per germline. V shed 7 bases and J shed 5 bases, with 16 bases lying between them. Expressed TCRB transcripts were sequenced after all isolated RNA was converted to cDNA. Here immunoSEQ multiplex PCR was the method, and the copy in TCRdb shows in-frame clones only, minus some. The top ten clones hold 0.35% to 0.5% of a sample with 130,000 to 150,000 clones, about 50% of them seen once. This entry comes from a study of beta chain features in type 1 diabetes. In the study overall: Patients did not differ from healthy donors in age, gender or cell yield.

General study points: For patients, the naive, central memory and Treg TCRB repertoires appeared more alike than for healthy donors. VDJ junctions from type 1 diabetes patients carried fewer insertions and larger deletions. Highly expressing activated T cells could be over-counted with a cDNA template.

Specimen: Tregs from blood. The clonotype originates from a man in his late teens or twenties in good health. The chain employs TRBV29-1 and TRBJ2-3; a possible D gene is TRBD1 (7 bases). The CDR3, as DNA: TGCAGCGGGAGCCAGGGGGGTCAAGATACGCAGTATTTT. This sequence encodes CSGSQGGQDTQYF.